The 22 T cell receptor beta chains in this list originate from one sample, sequenced in a study of blood T cell repertoires in COVID-19. Sequencing was performed with immunoSEQ multiplex PCR; in TCRdb, only in-frame clones are kept and a portion is missing. Of 200,000 to 250,000 clones in the sample, more than 80% were seen once. Sequenced material: peripheral blood. These receptors were taken from a man aged 30 to 45 with COVID-19, enrolled during active disease.

The rearrangement joins TRBV6-5 to TRBJ2-1; weak D call: TRBD2 (5 bases). Germline values: CDR1 MNHEY, CDR2 SVGAGI. V was clipped by 0 bases and J by 6 bases, with 12 bases between them. The CDR3 spans 15 residues. The CDR3 region has the DNA TGTGCCAGCAGTTACTCGTTGGGGAGCCTCAATGAGCAGTTCTTC. This translates into CASSYSLGSLNEQFF.

The rearrangement joins TRBV18 to TRBJ2-7, with a possible D match to TRBD1 (6 bases). Trimming stripped 5 bases from V and 0 bases from J, with 14 bases between. The CDR3 is made up of 15 amino acids. Germline CDR1 and CDR2: KGHSH and LQKENI. For the CDR3, the DNA is TGTGCCAGCTCAACACAGGGCAGGGTCTCCTACGAGCAGTACTTC. Protein: CASSTQGRVSYEQYF.

V is TRBV18 and J is TRBJ1-1, with D uncertain. The CDR3 has 13 amino acids. Per germline, CDR1 KGHSH and CDR2 LQKENI. V was cut by 4 bases and J by 1 base, with 7 bases left in between. CDR3: CASSRVRNTEAFF. The CDR3 bases are TGTGCCAGCTCACGAGTGAGGAACACTGAAGCTTTCTTT.

This chain uses TRBV19 with TRBJ1-2; a possible D gene is TRBD1 (5 bases). The germline CDR1 and CDR2 sequences are LNHDA and SQIVND (reference sequence). Trimming took 7 bases from V and 0 from J, leaving 15 bases between them. The CDR3 totals 15 residues. For the CDR3, the DNA is TGTGCCAGTACGCGGGACTTTTCAGCTAACTATGGCTACACCTTC. Its protein is CASTRDFSANYGYTF.

The chain has TRBV27 and TRBJ1-3; 7 positions agree with TRBD1. The J segment lost 2 bases and the V segment lost 3 bases, leaving 4 bases of the junction unmatched. Per germline, CDR1 MNHEY and CDR2 SMNVEV (reference sequence). The CDR3 covers 15 residues. This chain's CDR3 is CASSFLDRAGNTIYF. CDR3 nucleotide sequence: TGTGCCAGCAGTTTCCTAGACAGGGCTGGAAACACCATATATTTT.

With respect to this clone: Different DNA sequences within this sample yield the same CDR3. The rearrangement joins TRBV18 to TRBJ1-1, with 12 bases lining up with TRBD1. Trimming removed 2 bases from V and 6 bases from J; junction bases left unmatched: 4. Germline loops: CDR1 KGHSH, CDR2 LQKENI. This CDR3 is 15 amino acids long. The CDR3 DNA reads TGTGCCAGCTCACCAAGGGACAGGGGGCACGCTGAAGCTTTCTTT. Translation: CASSPRDRGHAEAFF. Full variable domain (missing parts from reference TRBV18 and TRBJ1-1): NAGVMQNPRHLVRRRGQEARLRCSPMKGHSHVYWYRQLPEEGLKFMVYLQKENIIDESGMPKERFSAEFPKEGPSILRIQQVVRGDSAAYFCASSPRDRGHAEAFFGQGTRLTVV.

The V gene is TRBV9, the J gene TRBJ1-2, with a tentative D call TRBD1 (6 bases). Per the germline V gene, CDR1 is SGDLS and CDR2 is YYNGEE. V was pared by 1 base and J by 0 bases, with 10 bases between. The CDR3 spans 15 residues. CDR3 loop: CASSVLGTSNYGYTF. The CDR3 DNA sequence: TGTGCCAGCAGCGTACTGGGGACATCTAACTATGGCTACACCTTC.

CDR3 nucleotides: TGTGCCTGGTCCGAGGATACGCAGTATTTT. Amino acids: CAWSEDTQYF. The chain joins TRBV30 to TRBJ2-3; D gene uncertain. There are 10 residues in the CDR3. The germline V and J ends were trimmed by 5 bases and 6 bases, with 6 bases remaining between them. Germline CDR1 GTSNPN, CDR2 SVGIG (reference sequence).

This clone was detected once. V and J are TRBV5-1 and TRBJ2-3, with 7 bases fitting TRBD1. This CDR3 region has 13 residues. The trim removed 4 bases at V and 4 bases at J, leaving 3 bases unmatched. The germline CDR1 and CDR2 sequences are SGHRS and YFSETQ. The CDR3 loop is CASSVQGPDTQYF. The DNA of the CDR3 is TGCGCCAGCAGCGTACAGGGGCCAGATACGCAGTATTTT. The variable domain in full, completed from reference TRBV5-1 and TRBJ2-3, reads KAGVTQTPRYLIKTRGQQVTLSCSPISGHRSVSWYQQTPGQGLQFLFEYFSETQRNKGNFPGRFSGRQFSNSRSEMNVSTLELGDSALYLCASSVQGPDTQYFGPGTRLTVL.

V and J are TRBV2 and TRBJ2-1; 7 positions match TRBD1. Germline-derived CDR1 and CDR2 are SNHLY and FYNNEI. This CDR3 contains 13 residues. V trimming: 8 bases; J trimming: 7 bases; junction bases outside the gene matches: 8. CDR3 sequence: CASLGQALNEQFF. CDR3 bases: TGTGCCAGCCTTGGACAGGCCCTGAATGAGCAGTTCTTC. The full variable domain, in which reference TRBV2 and TRBJ2-1 provide the parts outside the CDR3, is EPEVTQTPSHQVTQMGQEVILRCVPISNHLYFYWYRQILGQKVEFLVSFYNNEISEKSEIFDDQFSVERPDGSNFTLKIRSTKLEDSAMYFCASLGQALNEQFFGPGTRLTVL.

This clone was recorded only once. The chain employs TRBV2 and TRBJ1-3, with D possibly TRBD1 on 6 matching bases. Trimming took off 3 bases at V and 4 bases at J, with 16 bases between the two ends. The CDR3 covers 16 residues. Germline CDR1 reads SNHLY; CDR2 reads FYNNEI. This CDR3 is CASSDQGPTTGNTIYF. The CDR3 DNA is TGTGCCAGCAGTGACCAGGGGCCCACGACCGGAAACACCATATATTTT.

V and J are TRBV19 and TRBJ2-1; D uncertain. Trimming pared 1 base from V and 8 bases from J, leaving 12 bases between. This CDR3 region has 14 residues. CDR1 is LNHDA, CDR2 SQIVND, per germline (reference sequence). The DNA of the CDR3 is TGTGCCAGTAGTATAGGATGGCCCGGGTATGAGCAGTTCTTC. Residues: CASSIGWPGYEQFF.

This chain links TRBV6-6 with TRBJ2-1; tentative D call: TRBD1 (6 bases). V lost 8 bases and J lost 9, with 20 bases in between. This CDR3 is 14 amino acids long. Germline V gene sequence: CDR1 MNHNY, CDR2 SVGAGI (reference sequence). The CDR3 DNA is TGTGCCAGCCGTAAGGGATCCTTAGGGGGTGAGCAGTTCTTC. This codes for CASRKGSLGGEQFF.

This chain links TRBV19 with TRBJ2-3; maybe TRBD2 (5 bases). Germline V gene data show CDR1 as LNHDA and CDR2 as SQIVND (reference sequence). The CDR3 covers 16 residues. Trimming removed 1 base at V and 2 bases at J, with 13 bases between. The CDR3 protein is CASSIGLALSTDTQYF. DNA of the CDR3: TGTGCCAGTAGTATAGGTCTAGCTCTTTCCACAGATACGCAGTATTTT.

V and J are TRBV7-9 and TRBJ1-2; 7 bases agree with TRBD1. CDR1 is SEHNR and CDR2 is FQNEAQ in the germline V gene (reference sequence). Trimming at V came to 0 bases and at J to 8 bases, leaving 9 bases not matched to a gene. The CDR3 is 15 amino acids. This CDR3 reads CASSLAEERGRGYTF. The CDR3, as DNA: TGTGCCAGCAGCTTAGCGGAAGAGAGGGGGCGCGGCTACACCTTC.

J is TRBJ2-7 and V is TRBV27; 8 bases fit TRBD1. CDR1 MNHEY and CDR2 SMNVEV come from the germline V gene (reference sequence). This CDR3 has 14 amino acids. The ends lost 2 bases at V and 0 bases at J; junction bases unmatched: 0. The CDR3 bases are TGTGCCAGCAGTTTAGGACAGGGCTCCTACGAGCAGTACTTC. Encoded protein: CASSLGQGSYEQYF.

The gene calls are TRBV5-3 and TRBJ2-1; 10 bases are shared with TRBD2. TRBV5-3 counts as an open reading frame of uncertain function. The CDR3 length is 16 residues. V shed 3 bases and J 2 bases; nucleotides not matched to a gene: 5. CDR3 bases: TGTGCCAGAAGCTCTGAGCGGGAGGGAGCCTACAATGAGCAGTTCTTC. Protein: CARSSEREGAYNEQFF.

This chain links TRBV2 with TRBJ1-2, with TRBD1 matching over 7 bases. CDR1 SNHLY and CDR2 FYNNEI come from the germline V gene. The CDR3 is made up of 13 amino acids. The V and J ends lost 6 bases and 4 bases, in that order; junction bases with no gene match: 5. CDR3: CASRLGQIYGYTF. The DNA for the CDR3 is TGTGCCAGCAGGCTGGGACAGATCTATGGCTACACCTTC.

In its sample, this clone was seen once. This rearrangement joins TRBV27 to TRBJ1-5, with D unclear. Per the germline V gene, CDR1 is MNHEY and CDR2 is SMNVEV (reference sequence). Trimming left V 3 bases short and J 4 bases short, with 7 bases between. This CDR3 contains 13 residues. In nucleotides, the CDR3 is TGTGCCAGCAGTTTCACAGATAATCAGCCCCAGCATTTT. It yields the protein CASSFTDNQPQHF.

The chain is built from TRBV14 and TRBJ1-3; D not certain. CDR1 SGHDN and CDR2 FVKESK come from the germline V gene. The CDR3 is made up of 13 amino acids. Trimming took off 1 base at V and 4 bases at J, with 5 bases between the two ends. CDR3 nucleotides: TGTGCCAGCAGCCAAGTGAGGGGAAACACCATATATTTT. The encoded protein is CASSQVRGNTIYF.

The V call is TRBV14, the J call TRBJ1-5, with D unclear. Germline CDR1 and CDR2: SGHDN and FVKESK. Between the trimmed V and J ends, which lost 2 bases and 5 bases, there was a span of 7 bases. This CDR3 contains 13 residues. The DNA for the CDR3 is TGTGCCAGCAGCCAAAATTTCGATCAGCCCCAGCATTTT. It yields the protein CASSQNFDQPQHF.

The chain links TRBV4-3 to TRBJ1-1; D possibly corresponds to TRBD1 (5 bases). The V gene lost 0 bases and the J gene lost 3 bases, with 11 bases spanning the gap. The CDR3 runs to 15 residues. Germline V gene sequence: CDR1 LGHNA, CDR2 YSLEER. The CDR3 DNA reads TGCGCCAGCAGCCAAGATTGGGGAGGGGACACTGAAGCTTTCTTT. Protein product: CASSQDWGGDTEAFF.